Below are 25 T cell receptor beta chains sequenced from a single sample in a study of Tregs in tolerant kidney transplant recipients. Sequencing used immunoSEQ multiplex PCR; TCRdb keeps in-frame clones, though not all of them. Among more than 75,000 clones listed, roughly 93% were seen once. Sequencing was performed on CD4+ T cells from blood, taken before the transplant. These receptors all stem from a human donor who received a combined kidney and bone marrow transplant.

The rearrangement uses TRBV4-1 and TRBJ2-5; 8 nucleotides match TRBD1. Germline CDR1 reads MGHRA; CDR2 reads YSYEKL. Losses at the gene ends were 3 bases for V and 5 bases for J; bases not matched to a gene: 5. The CDR3 is made up of 14 amino acids. The CDR3 coding sequence is TGCGCCAGCAGCCAGGGGACAGGCTGGGAGACCCAGTACTTC. Its translation: CASSQGTGWETQYF.

This clone has just one count. This sequence joins TRBV7-9 and TRBJ1-2; tentative D call: TRBD1 (5 bases). Germline-derived CDR1 and CDR2 are SEHNR and FQNEAQ (reference sequence). The CDR3 spans 14 residues. V lost 2 bases to trimming and J lost 4 bases, with 11 bases between them. The CDR3 loop reads CASSLQGIGYGYTF. The CDR3 coding sequence is TGTGCCAGCAGCTTACAGGGCATAGGCTATGGCTACACCTTC.

The V call is TRBV25-1, the J call TRBJ1-6; D not resolved. Trimming shortened V by 6 bases and J by 9 bases, and 15 bases separated the two germline ends. The germline V gene has CDR1 MGHDK and CDR2 SYGVNS. The CDR3 spans 14 residues. The CDR3 loop is CASSPPYGGSPLHF. In DNA, the CDR3 is TGTGCCAGCAGCCCTCCGTATGGAGGTTCACCCCTCCACTTT.

The gene calls are TRBV4-1 and TRBJ2-3; 7 bases are a match to TRBD1. The V segment lost 3 bases and the J segment 0 bases; nucleotides outside the gene matches: 12. Germline V lookup: CDR1 MGHRA, CDR2 YSYEKL. This CDR3 is 18 amino acids long. The CDR3 region has the DNA TGCGCCAGCAGCCACTACCTAGGGGGCATTACTAGCACAGATACGCAGTATTTT. Protein: CASSHYLGGITSTDTQYF.

This clone was counted between two and nine times. Written as DNA, the CDR3 is TGTGCCAGCCGAGGGGGGAGGGATCGTGAGCTGTTTTTT. Amino acid sequence: CASRGGRDRELFF. J is TRBJ2-2 and V is TRBV2, with TRBD2 as a possible D gene (7 bases). CDR1 is SNHLY, CDR2 FYNNEI, per germline. The CDR3 has 13 residues. Trimming left V 8 bases short and J 11 bases short, with 18 bases between. Full variable domain (outside the CDR3, taken from reference TRBV2 and TRBJ2-2): EPEVTQTPSHQVTQMGQEVILRCVPISNHLYFYWYRQILGQKVEFLVSFYNNEISEKSEIFDDQFSVERPDGSNFTLKIRSTKLEDSAMYFCASRGGRDRELFFGEGSRLTVL.

This chain links TRBV29-1 with TRBJ2-5; 7 nucleotides align to TRBD1. The J call may be incorrect, as the DNA end agrees better with TRBJ2-7. The length of the CDR3 is 13 residues. From germline, CDR1 is SQVTM and CDR2 ANQGSEA. CDR3 protein: CSVVPTGINEQYF. DNA of the CDR3: TGCAGCGTTGTCCCGACAGGGATCAACGAGCAGTACTTC.

The V gene is TRBV7-9, the J gene TRBJ2-1; D possibly corresponds to TRBD2 (5 bases). V dropped 4 bases and J dropped 6 bases, with 16 bases sitting between them. Germline CDR1 and CDR2: SEHNR and FQNEAQ (reference sequence). This CDR3 region has 15 residues. This CDR3 is CASSSEGPVSNEQFF. CDR3 coding DNA: TGTGCCAGCAGCTCTGAGGGCCCTGTTTCCAATGAGCAGTTCTTC.

V usage is TRBV5-5 and J usage is TRBJ2-7, with 11 nucleotides matching TRBD1. Germline V CDR1 and CDR2: SGHKS, YYEKEE (reference sequence). The trim removed 4 bases at V and 0 bases at J, leaving 0 bases unmatched. The CDR3 contains 14 residues. The CDR3 coding sequence is TGTGCCAGCAGCGGACAGGGGGCCTCCTACGAGCAGTACTTC. Protein product: CASSGQGASYEQYF.

This clone was seen a few times. The chain couples TRBV5-8 to TRBJ2-1; 7 bases match TRBD2. Germline V CDR1 and CDR2: SGHTS, YDEGEE. The CDR3 totals 16 residues. The V gene end was trimmed by 4 bases and the J gene end by 5 bases; junction bases not matched to a gene: 12. The CDR3 is CASSLLPGRGDNEQFF. The DNA for the CDR3 is TGTGCCAGCAGCCTTCTTCCGGGACGGGGGGACAATGAGCAGTTCTTC.

This clone has only one observation. V usage is TRBV7-2 and J usage is TRBJ1-4, with a tentative D call TRBD1 (5 bases). The V and J ends lost 8 bases and 6 bases respectively, with 19 bases between them. The germline gives CDR1 SGHTA, CDR2 FQGNSA. CDR3 length: 15 amino acids. The CDR3 DNA follows: TGTGCCAGCCGCGGGGCAAAAGGGCATGATGAAAAACTGTTTTTT. Translating it yields CASRGAKGHDEKLFF. The variable domain in full, completed from reference TRBV7-2 and TRBJ1-4, reads GAGVSQSPSNKVTEKGKDVELRCDPISGHTALYWYRQSLGQGLEFLIYFQGNSAPDKSGLPSDRFSAERTGGSVSTLTIQRTQQEDSAVYLCASRGAKGHDEKLFFGSGTQLSVL.

The rearrangement uses TRBV4-3 and TRBJ2-2; D not certain. This CDR3 has 14 residues. The germline gives CDR1 LGHNA, CDR2 YSLEER. V was shortened by 2 bases and J by 3 bases, with 7 bases between the two germline ends. The CDR3 DNA reads TGCGCCAGCAGCCAATTAACTTACACCGGGGAGCTGTTTTTT. Translating gives CASSQLTYTGELFF.

The genes are TRBV21-1 and TRBJ2-1; the table assigns TRBD1, which was not confirmed against the DNA. TRBV21-1 is shown as a pseudogene. The CDR3 runs 20 residues. In nucleotides, the CDR3 is TGTGCCAGCAGCAAAGCTAATTTCCCAGGGGCCATCGGCCCCTACAATGAGCAGTTCTTC. The encoded protein is CASSKANFPGAIGPYNEQFF.

Only one count was recorded for this clone. The V gene is TRBV4-2, the J gene TRBJ2-2, with D possibly TRBD2 on 5 matching bases. Germline V CDR1 and CDR2: LGHNA, YNFKEQ. V dropped 4 bases and J dropped 1 base, with 7 bases sitting between them. The CDR3 extends over 14 amino acids. CDR3: CASSPAVNTGELFF. In nucleotides, the CDR3 is TGTGCCAGCAGCCCAGCGGTGAACACCGGGGAGCTGTTTTTT.

The J gene is TRBJ2-7, the V gene TRBV18; 10 nucleotides match TRBD1. The J segment lost 6 bases and the V segment lost 3 bases, leaving 8 bases of the junction unmatched. The CDR3 has 15 amino acids. Germline lookup yields CDR1 KGHSH and CDR2 LQKENI. The CDR3 nucleotides are TGTGCCAGCTCACCTGGGACAGGGGTATACTCCGAGCAGTACTTC. The encoded protein is CASSPGTGVYSEQYF.

This clone was observed once. V gene TRBV6-5 combines with J gene TRBJ2-7; TRBD2 agrees at 8 bases. The V segment lost 2 bases and the J segment 2 bases; nucleotides outside the gene matches: 8. From germline, CDR1 is MNHEY and CDR2 SVGAGI. The CDR3 extends over 16 amino acids. The CDR3 protein is CASSYKASGFPYEQYF. The DNA for the CDR3 is TGTGCCAGCAGTTACAAGGCTAGCGGGTTTCCCTACGAGCAGTACTTC.

The chain is built from TRBV6-6 and TRBJ1-3; TRBD1 matches 9 bases. The V gene's germline CDR1 is MNHNY and CDR2 SVGAGI (reference sequence). V lost 5 bases to trimming and J lost 2 bases; unmatched junction nucleotides: 4. This CDR3 is 15 amino acids long. CDR3 sequence reads: CASSDRGATGNTIYF. Written as DNA, the CDR3 is TGTGCCAGCAGTGACAGGGGGGCGACTGGAAACACCATATATTTT.

The CDR3 region is CASSLNRANNEQFF. CDR3 sequence (DNA): TGTGCCAGCAGCTTAAACAGGGCGAACAATGAGCAGTTCTTC. V gene TRBV11-2 combines with J gene TRBJ2-1, with D perhaps matching TRBD1 (6 bases). The CDR3 has 14 amino acids. The V and J ends lost 2 bases and 5 bases respectively, with 10 bases between them. Per germline, CDR1 SGHAT and CDR2 FQNNGV.

The chain uses TRBV6-5 and TRBJ1-2, with D hard to call. This CDR3 is 13 amino acids long. Trimming shortened V by 5 bases and J by 2 bases, and 9 bases separated the two germline ends. Germline V gene lookup returns CDR1 MNHEY and CDR2 SVGAGI. The CDR3 nucleotides are TGTGCCAGCAGTAGACACCTAAACTATGGCTACACCTTC. Its protein product is CASSRHLNYGYTF.

The CDR3 region has the DNA TGTGCCAGCAGCTTAGCGTCCAAGAACACTGAAGCTTTCTTT. It encodes CASSLASKNTEAFF. V usage is TRBV7-9 and J usage is TRBJ1-1, with D hard to call. The V gene lost 0 bases and the J gene lost 1 base, with 6 bases spanning the gap. The germline CDR1 and CDR2 sequences are SEHNR and FQNEAQ (reference sequence). This CDR3 is built from 14 residues.

This chain uses TRBV6-1 with TRBJ2-7, with 7 bases that match TRBD2. The CDR3 sequence is 12 residues long. V lost 8 bases and J lost 7; bases outside the gene matches: 8. Germline V CDR1 and CDR2: MNHNS, SASEGT. The CDR3 coding sequence is TGTGCCAGCGGTCGGGGGGTCCGGGAGCAGTACTTC. It is translated as CASGRGVREQYF.

The chain couples TRBV29-1 to TRBJ2-7; 9 bases match TRBD2. Germline CDR1 SQVTM, CDR2 ANQGSEA. This CDR3 comprises 13 residues. V gave up 4 bases and J gave up 3 bases; unmatched junction bases: 4. Here the CDR3 DNA reads TGCAGCGTTGCCCCTAGCGGGGTCTACGAGCAGTACTTC. It encodes CSVAPSGVYEQYF.

The chain recombines TRBV6-5 with TRBJ1-6, with D tentatively TRBD1 (6 bases). V was clipped by 1 base and J by 7 bases, with 8 bases between them. Germline V gene data show CDR1 as MNHEY and CDR2 as SVGAGI. This CDR3 region has 14 residues. CDR3 in amino acids: CASSYFTGNSPLHF. CDR3 DNA sequence: TGTGCCAGCAGTTACTTCACAGGGAATTCACCCCTCCACTTT.

The chain joins TRBV29-1 to TRBJ2-7; 7 bases match TRBD2. CDR3 length: 13 residues. Trimming at V came to 4 bases and at J to 4 bases, leaving 7 bases not matched to a gene. The germline V gene encodes CDR1 SQVTM and CDR2 ANQGSEA. CDR3 DNA sequence: TGCAGCGTTGGTGGGGGAGGGCGGTACGAGCAGTACTTC. It specifies CSVGGGGRYEQYF.

The J gene is TRBJ1-1, the V gene TRBV4-3; no clear D. With 5 bases removed from V and 1 base from J, the gap between germline ends came to 11 bases. CDR3 length: 14 amino acids. Germline-derived CDR1 and CDR2 are LGHNA and YSLEER. CDR3 sequence reads: CASSIRSGNTEAFF. CDR3 bases: TGCGCCAGCAGCATCAGGTCTGGGAACACTGAAGCTTTCTTT.

The chain uses TRBV11-3 and TRBJ2-3; TRBD2 matches at 8 bases. Trimming at V came to 3 bases and at J to 0 bases, leaving 5 bases not matched to a gene. Germline V lookup: CDR1 SGHNT, CDR2 YENEEA. The CDR3 is 16 residues long. The CDR3 spells CASSFIAGLSTDTQYF. For the CDR3, the DNA is TGTGCCAGCAGCTTCATAGCGGGGCTTAGCACAGATACGCAGTATTTT. The complete variable domain, with remaining parts taken from reference TRBV11-3 and TRBJ2-3, reads EAGVVQSPRYKIIEKKQPVAFWCNPISGHNTLYWYLQNLGQGPELLIRYENEEAVDDSQLPKDRFSAERLKGVDSTLKIQPAELGDSAVYLCASSFIAGLSTDTQYFGPGTRLTVL.